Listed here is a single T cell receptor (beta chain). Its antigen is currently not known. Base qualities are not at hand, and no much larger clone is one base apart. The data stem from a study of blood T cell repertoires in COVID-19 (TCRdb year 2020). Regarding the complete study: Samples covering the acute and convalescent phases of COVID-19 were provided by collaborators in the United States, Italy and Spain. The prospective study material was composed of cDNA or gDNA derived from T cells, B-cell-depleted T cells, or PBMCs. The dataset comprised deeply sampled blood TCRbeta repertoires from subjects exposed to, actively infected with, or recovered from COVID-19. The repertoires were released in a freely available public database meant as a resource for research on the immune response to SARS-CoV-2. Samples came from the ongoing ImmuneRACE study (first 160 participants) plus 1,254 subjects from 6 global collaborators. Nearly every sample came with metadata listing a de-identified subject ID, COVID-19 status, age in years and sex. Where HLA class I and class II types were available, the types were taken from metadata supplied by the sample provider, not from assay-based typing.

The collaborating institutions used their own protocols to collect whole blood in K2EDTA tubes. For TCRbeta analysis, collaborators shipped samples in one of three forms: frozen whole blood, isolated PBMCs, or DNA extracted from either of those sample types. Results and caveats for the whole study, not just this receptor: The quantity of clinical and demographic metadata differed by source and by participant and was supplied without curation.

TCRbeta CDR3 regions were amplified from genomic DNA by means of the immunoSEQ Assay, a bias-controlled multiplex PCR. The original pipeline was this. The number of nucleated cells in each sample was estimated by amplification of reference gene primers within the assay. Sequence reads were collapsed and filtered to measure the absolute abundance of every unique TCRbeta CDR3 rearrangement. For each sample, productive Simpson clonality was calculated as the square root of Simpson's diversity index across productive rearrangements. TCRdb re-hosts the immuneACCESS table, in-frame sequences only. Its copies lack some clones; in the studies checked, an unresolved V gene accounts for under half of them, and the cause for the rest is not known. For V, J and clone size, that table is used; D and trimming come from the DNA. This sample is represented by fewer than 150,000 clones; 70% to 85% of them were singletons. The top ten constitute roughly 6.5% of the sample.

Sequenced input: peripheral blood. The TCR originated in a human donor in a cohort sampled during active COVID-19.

The CDR3: CASKLPAGQGGNTIYF. At the DNA level, the sequence is TGTGCCAGTAAATTACCGGCGGGACAGGGTGGAAACACCATATATTTT. The chain is made from TRBV19 and TRBJ1-3; 9 bases in between match TRBD1. After removal of 7 bases from V and 3 bases from J, the junction retains 10 bases not matched to a gene. The CDR3 sequence holds 16 residues, the cysteine and phenylalanine included. The only DNA kept is the CDR3, 48 bases in frame from the first base. CDR1 and CDR2 are drawn from the germline V gene (reference sequence): LNHDA, SQIVND. The reference TRBV19 and TRBJ1-3 proteins fill in what lies around the CDR3, so the full variable domain reads DGGITQSPKYLFRKEGQNVTLSCEQNLNHDAMYWYRQDPGQGLRLIYYSQIVNDFQKGDIAEGYSVSREKKESFPLTVTSAQKNPTAFYLCASKLPAGQGGNTIYFGEGSWLTVV.